This is a list of T cell receptor beta chains from one sample in a study of siplizumab effects on memory and regulatory T cells. Only in-frame clones appear in the TCRdb table, and some are missing; sequencing was by immunoSEQ multiplex PCR. Among some 97,000 clones listed, 94% were seen once. The sequenced sample consisted of non-Treg CD4+ T cells sorted from blood. These receptors were taken from a human donor in good health. The CDR3 runs from the conserved cysteine through the conserved F or W. D genes are given only for firm matches. A row's size may be missing; if present it is once, few, many or a size class.

TRBV5-4,TRBJ2-2,-,-,TGTGCCAGCAGCCCGACGTCACTAGTCAGCGGGGAGCTGTTTTTT,CASSPTSLVSGELFF
TRBV7-9,TRBJ2-7,-,TRBD1,TGTGCCAGCAGCCCTGACAGGGGGCTCTCATATTTATCCTACGAGCAGTACTTC,CASSPDRGLSYLSYEQYF
TRBV19,TRBJ1-2,-,TRBD1,TGTGCCAGTAGTTCAGGGGACAGGGCCCTCTATGGCTACACCTTC,CASSSGDRALYGYTF
TRBV6-5,TRBJ1-2,few,-,TGTGCCAGCACCCTGACAGGCTATGGCTACACCTTC,CASTLTGYGYTF
TRBV5-1,TRBJ1-2,-,-,TGCGCCAGCAGCCAGGAGACAGGAACCAACTATGGCTACACCTTC,CASSQETGTNYGYTF
TRBV19,TRBJ2-1,-,-,TGTGCCAGTAGTATCAACAGGGATACGCAGTTCTTC,CASSINRDTQFF
TRBV10-3,TRBJ2-7,-,TRBD2,TGTGCCATCAGTGGTGGGAGCGGGAGAGTCCACGAGCAGTACTTC,CAISGGSGRVHEQYF
TRBV28,TRBJ2-7,-,-,TGTGCCAGCAGTTCAAGTACCTACGAGCAGTACTTC,CASSSSTYEQYF
TRBV23-1,TRBJ1-1,-,TRBD1,TGCGCCAGCATATCCTACAGGGGAAAGGGGGCTGAAGCTTTCTTT,CASISYRGKGAEAFF
TRBV6-1,TRBJ2-3,-,TRBD1,TGTGCCAGCAGTGAATTCGGGACAGGGCTTACAGATACGCAGTATTTT,CASSEFGTGLTDTQYF
TRBV2,TRBJ2-3,-,-,TGTGCCAGCAGTGAAGTCCCCCGTGCAGATACGCAGTATTTT,CASSEVPRADTQYF
TRBV5-8,TRBJ1-1,-,-,TGTGCCAGCGTGAGTTTTTCCCGTCCCGGAGCTTTCTTT,CASVSFSRPGAFF
TRBV10-3,TRBJ2-2,-,-,TGTGCCATCAGTGTCTCCCCGTCGAACACCGGGGAGCTGTTTTTT,CAISVSPSNTGELFF
TRBV19,TRBJ1-2,-,TRBD1,TGTGCCAGTAGTGCCGGACAGGGAGGGAGGTACTATGGCTACACCTTC,CASSAGQGGRYYGYTF
TRBV18,TRBJ1-4,-,-,TGTGCCAGCTCACCACCGGGCAGGGGTAGCGAAAAACTGTTTTTT,CASSPPGRGSEKLFF
TRBV5-5,TRBJ1-5,-,-,TGTGCCAGCAGCTTGGTGGACAAAACAAATAGCAATCAGCCCCAGCATTTT,CASSLVDKTNSNQPQHF
TRBV6-5,TRBJ1-3,few,-,TGTGCCAGCACCCGGGGCTCTGGAAACACCATATATTTT,CASTRGSGNTIYF
TRBV18,TRBJ2-4,-,-,TGTGCCAGCTCACCACGAGGCACCATGATAGCCAAAAACATTCAGTACTTC,CASSPRGTMIAKNIQYF
TRBV7-3,TRBJ1-1,-,-,TGTGCCAGCAGCCAGAGCGGCAGCACTGAAGCTTTCTTT,CASSQSGSTEAFF
TRBV28,TRBJ1-1,-,-,TGTGCCAGCAGTTTGTCGGGCACACGCACTGAAGCTTTCTTT,CASSLSGTRTEAFF
TRBV27,TRBJ1-5,-,TRBD1,TGTGCCAGCAGTGCTCGACAGGGGCATAGCAATCAGCCCCAGCATTTT,CASSARQGHSNQPQHF
TRBV15,TRBJ2-3,-,-,TGTGCCACCAGCAGAGATTTGCTGAATGCAGATACGCAGTATTTT,CATSRDLLNADTQYF
TRBV5-1,TRBJ2-3,-,TRBD2,TGCGCCAGCAGCCCCCGACTAGCGGGGGTTGCCTTAGTCGCAGATACGCAGTATTTT,CASSPRLAGVALVADTQYF
TRBV4-2,TRBJ2-2,-,-,TGTGCCAGCAGCCAAGATACGGGTTTCGGGGAGCTGTTTTTT,CASSQDTGFGELFF
TRBV19,TRBJ2-5,-,-,TGTGCCAGTAGTATCCCAGGGAACCAAGAGACCCAGTACTTC,CASSIPGNQETQYF
TRBV5-4,TRBJ2-2,-,TRBD1,TGTGCCAGCAGCATCCGACAGGGTATAGGGGAGCTGTTTTTT,CASSIRQGIGELFF
TRBV6-1,TRBJ2-7,-,TRBD2,TGTGCCAGCAGGTTGCGGGAGCATCGCGAGCAGTACTTC,CASRLREHREQYF
TRBV5-5,TRBJ2-7,-,-,TGTGCCAGCAGCACTAATGGAGTCACCATAGGGCAGTACTTC,CASSTNGVTIGQYF
TRBV28,TRBJ1-1,-,-,TGTGCCAGCAGCCCCCCGGCCCAGAACACTGAAGCTTTCTTT,CASSPPAQNTEAFF
TRBV10-3,TRBJ2-3,-,TRBD2,TGTGCCATCAGTGAGCCTAGCGGCATAGCGGGAGGGGGTGCGGATACGCAGTATTTT,CAISEPSGIAGGGADTQYF
TRBV25-1,TRBJ1-2,-,-,TGTGCCAGCAGTGAACGCCGGAGCGTTAACTATGGCTACACCTTC,CASSERRSVNYGYTF
TRBV10-3,TRBJ2-2,-,-,TGTGCCATCGGGGGGTTGTCCGGGGAGCTGTTTTTT,CAIGGLSGELFF
TRBV28,TRBJ1-3,-,-,TGTGCCAGCAGAGTAGGCCTCTCTCGTAACACCATATATTTT,CASRVGLSRNTIYF
TRBV6-5,TRBJ1-2,-,-,TGTGCCAGCAGAAATAAACAGGGCCGTGGCTACACCTTC,CASRNKQGRGYTF
TRBV5-4,TRBJ1-3,-,-,TGTGCCAGCAGCTTGGATCCAGGGGAGGGAAGCACCATATATTTT,CASSLDPGEGSTIYF
TRBV5-6,TRBJ2-6,few,-,TGTGCCAGCAGCTTGTACAGATTAAGATCTGGGGCCAACGTCCTGACTTTC,CASSLYRLRSGANVLTF